The 17 T cell receptor beta chains in this list originate from one sample, sequenced in a study of blood T cell repertoires in COVID-19. TCRdb keeps only in-frame clones here, not all; method: immunoSEQ multiplex PCR. The sample consists of roughly 250,000 clones, about four fifths of them appearing once. Sequenced: peripheral blood. The source is a woman aged 35 to 49 who had recovered from COVID-19.

The chain joins TRBV5-1 to TRBJ2-3; D ambiguous. The V end was cut by 4 bases, the J end by 0 bases, with 9 bases between. CDR1 is SGHRS and CDR2 is YFSETQ in the germline V gene. The CDR3 has 14 amino acids. The CDR3 bases are TGCGCCAGCAGCCGCCCCGGGAGCACAGATACGCAGTATTTT. Its protein product is CASSRPGSTDTQYF.

J is TRBJ2-1 and V is TRBV7-6; TRBD1 aligns across 10 bases. With V trimmed by 4 bases and J by 5 bases, 5 bases remained unmatched. This CDR3 is built from 15 residues. Germline CDR1 SGHVS, CDR2 FNYEAQ. In nucleotides, the CDR3 is TGTGCCAGCAGCTCCGACAGGGGGCGACACAATGAGCAGTTCTTC. The encoded protein is CASSSDRGRHNEQFF.

The rearrangement joins TRBV5-1 to TRBJ1-2; D is undetermined. Trimming cost V 1 base and J 6 bases, with 16 bases left between them. Germline CDR1 is SGHRS and CDR2 is YFSETQ. This CDR3 is built from 15 residues. Here the CDR3 reads CASSLSGEVGHGYTF. The CDR3 coding sequence is TGCGCCAGCAGCTTGAGTGGTGAAGTTGGGCATGGCTACACCTTC.

The J gene is TRBJ2-7, the V gene TRBV5-1, with D hard to call. Germline V gives CDR1 SGHRS, CDR2 YFSETQ. This CDR3 has 16 amino acids. V lost 0 bases and J lost 2, with 15 bases in between. CDR3 protein: CASSLGIEERTYEQYF. The CDR3 coding sequence is TGCGCCAGCAGCTTGGGGATCGAGGAGCGTACCTACGAGCAGTACTTC.

This rearrangement joins TRBV9 to TRBJ2-7, with TRBD2 as a possible D gene (5 bases). The germline V gene encodes CDR1 SGDLS and CDR2 YYNGEE. CDR3 size: 14 residues. Trimming stripped 0 bases from V and 0 bases from J, with 7 bases between. The CDR3, as DNA: TGTGCCAGCAGCGTAGCGGGGTTCTCCTACGAGCAGTACTTC. Translating it yields CASSVAGFSYEQYF.

The chain recombines TRBV6-8 with TRBJ1-5; 9 bases align to TRBD1. Germline V gives CDR1 MNHGY, CDR2 SAAAGT. Unmatched junction bases numbered 3, after V lost 4 bases and J lost 5 bases. There are 14 residues in the CDR3. CDR3 coding DNA: TGTGCCAGCAGTTCTACAGGGGGCCATCAGCCCCAGCATTTT. As protein: CASSSTGGHQPQHF.

CDR3 sequence (DNA): TGCGCCAGCAGCCAACAGCCAACCGGAAACACCATATATTTT. It encodes CASSQQPTGNTIYF. The chain uses TRBV5-1 and TRBJ1-3; D is undetermined. The V gene's germline CDR1 is SGHRS and CDR2 YFSETQ. The CDR3 extends over 14 amino acids. The germline V and J ends were trimmed by 4 bases and 4 bases, with 12 bases remaining between them.

This rearrangement joins TRBV28 to TRBJ1-1; D is unresolved. The V and J ends lost 4 bases and 0 bases respectively, with 9 bases between them. Germline loops: CDR1 MDHEN, CDR2 SYDVKM. The CDR3 sequence is 14 residues long. As DNA, the CDR3 is TGTGCCAGCAGTTATACGAGGGTGAACACTGAAGCTTTCTTT. Encoded protein: CASSYTRVNTEAFF.

The chain couples TRBV28 to TRBJ2-3; 9 nucleotides align to TRBD1. Germline V gene sequence: CDR1 MDHEN, CDR2 SYDVKM. The J segment lost 5 bases and the V segment lost 4 bases, leaving 7 bases of the junction unmatched. The CDR3 length is 15 residues. The CDR3 region has the DNA TGTGCCAGCAGTTCCGGGACAGGGAGGGTAGATACGCAGTATTTT. Translated, it gives CASSSGTGRVDTQYF.

The rearrangement links TRBV29-1 to TRBJ2-1, with TRBD2 identical over 8 bases. The CDR3 contains 15 residues. Unmatched junction bases numbered 7, after V lost 2 bases and J lost 4 bases. Germline CDR1 reads SQVTM; CDR2 reads ANQGSEA. For the CDR3, the DNA is TGCAGCGTTGAATGGATGACTAGCGATTACAATGAGCAGTTCTTC. Translated: CSVEWMTSDYNEQFF.

This rearrangement joins TRBV3-1 (or the pseudogene TRBV3-2) to TRBJ1-6; D not resolved. This CDR3 comprises 14 residues. CDR1 and CDR2 (germline): LGHDT, YNNKEL (reference sequence). Trimming left V 1 base short and J 7 bases short, with 8 bases between. Here the CDR3 DNA reads TGTGCCAGCAGCCAAGGACATATCAATTCACCCCTCCACTTT. Amino acid sequence: CASSQGHINSPLHF.

The genes are TRBV18 and TRBJ1-2; no clear D. V was shortened by 0 bases and J by 2 bases, with 13 bases between the two germline ends. The CDR3 length is 16 residues. Germline lookup yields CDR1 KGHSH and CDR2 LQKENI. The CDR3 reads CASSPPSQVQNYGYTF. The CDR3, as DNA: TGTGCCAGCTCACCACCTTCGCAGGTACAGAACTATGGCTACACCTTC.

The J gene is TRBJ1-2, the V gene TRBV28, with 9 bases matching TRBD1. CDR3 length: 14 amino acids. In germline, CDR1 is MDHEN, CDR2 SYDVKM. With 5 bases clipped from V and 3 bases from J, the junction kept 4 bases outside the gene matches. The CDR3 coding sequence is TGTGCCAGCAGTACGGGACAGGGCGACTATGGCTACACCTTC. Protein product: CASSTGQGDYGYTF.

The chain combines TRBV28 with TRBJ1-2; maybe TRBD1 (5 bases). Germline V gene sequence: CDR1 MDHEN, CDR2 SYDVKM. The V end was cut by 3 bases, the J end by 8 bases, with 16 bases between. This CDR3 contains 14 residues. The CDR3 protein is CASSLESGRNGYTF. In nucleotides, the CDR3 is TGTGCCAGCAGTTTGGAGTCAGGGAGGAACGGCTACACCTTC.

The V gene is TRBV7-9, the J gene TRBJ1-3; D unresolved. Deletions cut 5 bases from V and 4 bases from J, with 21 bases between. The CDR3 extends over 17 amino acids. CDR1 and CDR2 from the germline V gene are SEHNR and FQNEAQ (reference sequence). This chain's CDR3 is CASSPTGTPLAGNTIYF. The CDR3 DNA reads TGTGCCAGCAGCCCGACGGGAACCCCTCTCGCCGGAAACACCATATATTTT.

The rearrangement joins TRBV3-1 (or the pseudogene TRBV3-2) to TRBJ1-2; 12 nucleotides agree with TRBD1. The ends lost 2 bases at V and 3 bases at J; junction bases unmatched: 16. CDR1 and CDR2 (germline): LGHDT, YNNKEL (reference sequence). This CDR3 comprises 20 residues. The CDR3, as DNA: TGTGCCAGCAGCCAATGGTTCCCAGGGACAGGGGGCGCCGCGGACTATGGCTACACCTTC. It codes for CASSQWFPGTGGAADYGYTF.

The J gene is TRBJ1-4, the V gene TRBV15; 7 nucleotides line up with TRBD1. This CDR3 spans 15 amino acids. Germline CDR1 and CDR2: LNHNV and YYDKDF (reference sequence). The junction had 8 bases not matched to a gene; V was cut back by 5 bases and J by 5 bases. As DNA, the CDR3 is TGTGCCACCAGCGGGGACAGAGCCTTAAATGAAAAACTGTTTTTT. Its translation: CATSGDRALNEKLFF.